This T cell receptor beta chain was retrieved from a study of regulatory T cells in long-lasting Graves disease. Overall study context: For a period under 3 months, newly diagnosed Graves' patients had taken antithyroid drugs.

iRepertoire HTBI primers and Arm-PCR of CDR3 regions built TCR beta libraries. TCRdb analysed the multiplex PCR reads with MiXCR anew, one entry per CDR3 protein. The table has 350,000 to 450,000 distinct CDR3 sequences, roughly 17% seen once; the top ten hold 25% to 30%. This clonotype was detected only once. Time point defined: newly diagnosed GD, antithyroid drugs for less than 3 months. RNA isolated from PBMCs was used to make the TCR library. The CDR3 is 15 amino acids. V lost 3 bases and J lost 7; bases outside the gene matches: 4. Separately, the same data were catalogued under a study of T cells in Graves' hyperthyroidism and ophthalmopathy. From that second work: Not enrolled were patients with uncontrolled infection, other autoimmune disease, pregnancy or lactation. Stable hyperthyroidism was told apart from ophthalmopathy by a model built on 13 V-J features.

The clonotype originates from a man aged 40-50 years with Graves disease. This sequence joins TRBV12-3 or TRBV12-4 and TRBJ1-6; 9 positions match TRBD1. Sequenced material: peripheral blood mononuclear cells (PBMCs), taken at new diagnosis, from a patient treated with antithyroid drugs. DNA of the CDR3: TGTGCCAGCAGTTTGGGACAGGGTAGGAATTCACCCCTCCACTTT. As protein: CASSLGQGRNSPLHF.